Each of the 21 T cell receptor beta chains below was sequenced from the same sample in a study of beta chain features in type 1 diabetes. The investigators reverse transcribed all of the isolated RNA, so they sequenced expressed TCRB transcripts. Data came from immunoSEQ multiplex PCR; TCRdb stores just in-frame clones and leaves some out. Among more than 120,000 clones listed, under 11% were seen once. The sequenced sample consisted of naive CD4+ T cells from blood. The receptors here all came from a man aged 18-30 years in good health.

A few counts support this clone. The CDR3 DNA reads TGCGCCAGCAGCACGGGAACTGGGGCCAACGTCCTGACTTTC. The encoded protein is CASSTGTGANVLTF. J is TRBJ2-6 and V is TRBV5-1, with a weak D call TRBD2 (5 bases). The germline gives CDR1 SGHRS, CDR2 YFSETQ. Trimming cost V 4 bases and J 2 bases, with 7 bases left between them. There are 14 residues in the CDR3.

This clone was observed a few times. The gene calls are TRBV19 and TRBJ1-4; D not certain. This CDR3 has 13 residues. Germline V CDR1 and CDR2: LNHDA, SQIVND (reference sequence). The V and J ends lost 1 base and 7 bases respectively, with 7 bases between them. CDR3 region: CASSIGTREKLFF. The DNA for the CDR3 is TGTGCCAGTAGTATAGGAACTCGTGAAAAACTGTTTTTT.

This clone was observed a few times. This chain links TRBV5-1 with TRBJ2-7, with D possibly matching TRBD2 (6 bases). Trimming pared 3 bases from V and 2 bases from J, leaving 12 bases between. The CDR3 is 14 residues long. Germline CDR1 and CDR2: SGHRS and YFSETQ. CDR3 nucleotides: TGCGCCAGCAGCTCACGGGACTCGGCCTACGAGCAGTACTTC. This translates into CASSSRDSAYEQYF.

A few counts support this clone. The rearrangement uses TRBV6-5 and TRBJ1-2; D not certain. The germline CDR1 and CDR2 sequences are MNHEY and SVGAGI. The CDR3 sequence is 14 residues long. V was clipped by 0 bases and J by 4 bases, with 9 bases between them. The CDR3 sequence is CASSYSSGIYGYTF. DNA of the CDR3: TGTGCCAGCAGTTACTCGTCCGGGATCTATGGCTACACCTTC.

The CDR3 reads CASSPGQGINEQYF. As DNA, the CDR3 is TGCGCCAGCAGCCCGGGACAGGGTATCAACGAGCAGTACTTC. The chain couples TRBV5-1 to TRBJ2-7, with 9 bases fitting TRBD1. The germline gives CDR1 SGHRS, CDR2 YFSETQ. The CDR3 loop spans 14 amino acids. The V and J ends lost 4 bases and 5 bases, in that order; junction bases with no gene match: 7.

This clone was counted ten times or more. The V call is TRBV29-1, the J call TRBJ1-5; D is perhaps TRBD1 (6 bases). This CDR3 spans 12 amino acids. Germline V gene data show CDR1 as SQVTM and CDR2 as ANQGSEA. The V end lost 4 bases, the J end lost 4 bases, and 8 bases lay between the germline ends. CDR3 in amino acids: CSVAQGNQPQHF. Written as DNA, the CDR3 is TGCAGCGTTGCCCAGGGGAATCAGCCCCAGCATTTT.

This clone has a handful of counts. The chain carries TRBV27 and TRBJ2-7, with a weak D call TRBD2 (5 bases). Looked up from germline, CDR1 is MNHEY and CDR2 is SMNVEV (reference sequence). V shed 5 bases and J shed 2 bases, with 13 bases lying between them. The CDR3 covers 14 residues. CDR3 sequence reads: CASSTHQEAYEQYF. CDR3 coding DNA: TGTGCCAGCAGTACCCACCAGGAGGCCTACGAGCAGTACTTC.

The sample holds many counts of this clone. The V gene is TRBV30, the J gene TRBJ2-7, with 8 bases fitting TRBD1. CDR3 size: 13 residues. The ends lost 4 bases at V and 1 base at J; junction bases unmatched: 3. Germline loops: CDR1 GTSNPN, CDR2 SVGIG (reference sequence). CDR3 sequence (DNA): TGTGCCTGGACCGACAGGGGTTCCTACGAGCAGTACTTC. Translated, it gives CAWTDRGSYEQYF.

A few counts support this clone. The DNA for the CDR3 is TGTGCCAGCAGCCACTACCCCGGGACAGGGGCCGGGGAGCTGTTTTTT. Residues: CASSHYPGTGAGELFF. The chain joins TRBV7-2 to TRBJ2-2; the match to TRBD1 covers 10 bases. V lost 5 bases, J lost 6 bases, and 9 bases stayed unmatched. The V gene's germline CDR1 is SGHTA and CDR2 FQGNSA. The CDR3 has 16 residues. Based on the CDR3 plus reference TRBV7-2 and TRBJ2-2, the full variable domain is GAGVSQSPSNKVTEKGKDVELRCDPISGHTALYWYRQSLGQGLEFLIYFQGNSAPDKSGLPSDRFSAERTGGSVSTLTIQRTQQEDSAVYLCASSHYPGTGAGELFFGEGSRLTVL.

In its sample, this clone was seen a few times. The chain links TRBV5-6 to TRBJ1-1; TRBD1 is a possible D gene (6 bases). The CDR3 has 14 residues. Looked up from germline, CDR1 is SGHDT and CDR2 is YYEEEE. Trimming left V 4 bases short and J 5 bases short, with 15 bases between. In DNA form, the CDR3 reads TGTGCCAGCAGCCCAGGGGTGATCGGGACTGAAGCTTTCTTT. It is translated as CASSPGVIGTEAFF.

This clone has just a few counts. This chain uses TRBV19 with TRBJ1-6; D possibly corresponds to TRBD1 (6 bases). This CDR3 is 13 amino acids long. Trimming took 10 bases from V and 9 from J, leaving 16 bases between them. Germline lookup yields CDR1 LNHDA and CDR2 SQIVND (reference sequence). CDR3 sequence reads: CATGLGATSPLHF. The CDR3, as DNA: TGTGCCACCGGATTGGGGGCCACTTCACCCCTCCACTTT.

This clone showed up just a few times. The chain combines TRBV23-1 with TRBJ2-7; D is ambiguous. TRBV23-1 is given ORF status, its function remaining uncertain. This CDR3 has 15 amino acids. The V end was cut by 3 bases, the J end by 2 bases, with 14 bases between. In nucleotides, the CDR3 is TGCGCCAGCAGTCACCCGAGGCTGGTAACCTACGAGCAGTACTTC. It specifies CASSHPRLVTYEQYF.

The table lists this clone with many counts. This chain connects TRBV7-9 to TRBJ2-1; no firm D call. The germline gives CDR1 SEHNR, CDR2 FQNEAQ (reference sequence). Trimming left V 6 bases short and J 10 bases short, with 19 bases between. The CDR3 runs 14 residues. CDR3 residues: CASSLPVRAREQFF. The CDR3 DNA follows: TGTGCCAGCAGTCTCCCTGTGCGTGCTCGCGAGCAGTTCTTC.

This clone has just a few counts. The V call is TRBV18, the J call TRBJ1-2, with 7 bases that match TRBD1. V trimming: 3 bases; J trimming: 8 bases; junction bases outside the gene matches: 12. Germline CDR1 and CDR2: KGHSH and LQKENI. The CDR3 is 15 residues long. CDR3 protein: CASSPDREIQSGYTF. The CDR3 DNA reads TGTGCCAGCTCACCCGACAGGGAGATTCAGAGCGGCTACACCTTC.

This chain joins TRBV28 and TRBJ2-7, with 7 positions matching TRBD1. This CDR3 spans 13 amino acids. Trimming removed 7 bases from V and 2 bases from J; junction bases left unmatched: 5. The germline CDR1 and CDR2 sequences are MDHEN and SYDVKM. CDR3 nucleotide sequence: TGTGCCAGCATCCGGGACAGCCCCTACGAGCAGTACTTC. It yields the protein CASIRDSPYEQYF.

The rearrangement joins TRBV27 to TRBJ1-5; 9 nucleotides align to TRBD1. With V trimmed by 5 bases and J by 2 bases, 4 bases remained unmatched. The CDR3 is 15 amino acids. The V gene's germline CDR1 is MNHEY and CDR2 SMNVEV (reference sequence). In nucleotides, the CDR3 is TGTGCCAGCAGTCCTTGGACAGGGGGCAATCAGCCCCAGCATTTT. Protein: CASSPWTGGNQPQHF.

This clone occurred many times. The gene calls are TRBV7-9 and TRBJ2-7; TRBD1 agrees at 7 bases. V shed 5 bases and J 5 bases; nucleotides not matched to a gene: 3. This CDR3 spans 12 amino acids. Per germline, CDR1 SEHNR and CDR2 FQNEAQ (reference sequence). CDR3 loop: CASSRQGNEQYF. Here the CDR3 DNA reads TGTGCCAGCAGCCGACAGGGAAACGAGCAGTACTTC.

This clone has a handful of counts. The chain has TRBV25-1 and TRBJ1-2; D is possibly TRBD1 (6 bases). The CDR3 contains 12 residues. The germline gives CDR1 MGHDK, CDR2 SYGVNS. Trimming left V 6 bases short and J 1 base short, with 6 bases between. CDR3 sequence (DNA): TGTGCCAGCAGGGACAGTAACTATGGCTACACCTTC. Translated: CASRDSNYGYTF.

In the case of this clone: Distinct nucleotide sequences in the sample also encode this CDR3. CDR3 residues: CASSYRETQYF. CDR3 DNA sequence: TGTGCCAGCAGTTATCGAGAGACCCAGTACTTC. This chain joins TRBV6-5 and TRBJ2-5; D gene ambiguous. The V end lost 3 bases, the J end lost 4 bases, and 3 bases lay between the germline ends. Germline V CDR1 and CDR2: MNHEY, SVGAGI. This CDR3 has 11 residues.

V is TRBV6-5 and J is TRBJ2-3; D gene ambiguous. Germline V gene data show CDR1 as MNHEY and CDR2 as SVGAGI. The CDR3 has 15 residues. The V and J ends lost 7 bases and 0 bases respectively, with 14 bases between them. CDR3 sequence: CASMKAASSTDTQYF. The CDR3 DNA is TGTGCCAGCATGAAGGCGGCCTCTAGCACAGATACGCAGTATTTT.

This rearrangement joins TRBV9 to TRBJ1-2; the match to TRBD1 covers 9 bases. V was pared by 0 bases and J by 3 bases, with 3 bases of the junction left unmatched. This CDR3 comprises 15 residues. Germline V gives CDR1 SGDLS, CDR2 YYNGEE. The DNA for the CDR3 is TGTGCCAGCAGCGTAGAAGGACAGGGGTACTATGGCTACACCTTC. Encoded protein: CASSVEGQGYYGYTF.